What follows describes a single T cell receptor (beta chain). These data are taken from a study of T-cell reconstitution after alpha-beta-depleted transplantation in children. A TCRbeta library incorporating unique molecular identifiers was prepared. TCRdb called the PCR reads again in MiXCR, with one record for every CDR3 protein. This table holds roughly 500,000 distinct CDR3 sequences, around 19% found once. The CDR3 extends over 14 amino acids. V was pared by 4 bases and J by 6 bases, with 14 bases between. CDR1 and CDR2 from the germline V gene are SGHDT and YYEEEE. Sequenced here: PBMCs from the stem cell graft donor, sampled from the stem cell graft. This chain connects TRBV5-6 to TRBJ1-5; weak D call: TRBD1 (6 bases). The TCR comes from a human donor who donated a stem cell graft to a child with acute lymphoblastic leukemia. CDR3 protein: CASSRSTGLQPQHF. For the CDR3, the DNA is TGTGCCAGCAGCCGTTCGACAGGACTTCAGCCCCAGCATTTT.